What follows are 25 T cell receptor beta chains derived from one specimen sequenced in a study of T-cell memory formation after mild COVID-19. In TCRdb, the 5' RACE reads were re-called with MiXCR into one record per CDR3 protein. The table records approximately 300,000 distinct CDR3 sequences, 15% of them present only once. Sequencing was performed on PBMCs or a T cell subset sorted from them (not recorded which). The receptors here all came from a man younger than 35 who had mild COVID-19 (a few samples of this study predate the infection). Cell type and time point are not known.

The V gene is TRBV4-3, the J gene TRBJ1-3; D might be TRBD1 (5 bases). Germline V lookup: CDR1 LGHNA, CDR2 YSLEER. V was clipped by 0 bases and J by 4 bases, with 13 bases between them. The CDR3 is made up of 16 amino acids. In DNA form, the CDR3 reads TGCGCCAGCAGCCAAGATACGGGGGGTAGGGGAAACACCATATATTTT. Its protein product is CASSQDTGGRGNTIYF.

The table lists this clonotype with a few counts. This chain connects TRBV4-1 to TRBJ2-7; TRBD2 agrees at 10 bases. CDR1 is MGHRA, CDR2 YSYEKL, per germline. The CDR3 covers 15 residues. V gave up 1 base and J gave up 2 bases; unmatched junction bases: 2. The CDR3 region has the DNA TGCGCCAGCAGCCAAGTAAGCGGGGGGGCCTACGAGCAGTACTTC. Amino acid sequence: CASSQVSGGAYEQYF.

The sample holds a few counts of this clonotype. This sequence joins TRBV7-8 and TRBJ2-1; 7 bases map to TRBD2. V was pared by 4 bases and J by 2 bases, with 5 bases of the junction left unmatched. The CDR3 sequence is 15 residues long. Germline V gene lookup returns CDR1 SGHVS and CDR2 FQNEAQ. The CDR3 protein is CASSSSGYPYNEQFF. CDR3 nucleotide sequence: TGTGCCAGCAGCTCTAGCGGATACCCCTACAATGAGCAGTTCTTC.

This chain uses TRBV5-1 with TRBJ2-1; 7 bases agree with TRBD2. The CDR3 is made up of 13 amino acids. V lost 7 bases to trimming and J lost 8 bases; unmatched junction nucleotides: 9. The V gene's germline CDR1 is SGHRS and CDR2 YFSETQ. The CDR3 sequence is CASGRLALDEQFF. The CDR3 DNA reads TGCGCCAGCGGCCGACTAGCACTGGATGAGCAGTTCTTC.

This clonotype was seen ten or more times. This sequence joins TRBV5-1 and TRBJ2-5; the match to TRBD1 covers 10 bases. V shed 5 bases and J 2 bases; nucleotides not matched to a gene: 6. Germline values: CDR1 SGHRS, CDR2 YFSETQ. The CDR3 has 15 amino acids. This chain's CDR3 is CASRRTGGIQETQYF. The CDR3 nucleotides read TGCGCCAGCAGGAGGACAGGGGGTATTCAAGAGACCCAGTACTTC.

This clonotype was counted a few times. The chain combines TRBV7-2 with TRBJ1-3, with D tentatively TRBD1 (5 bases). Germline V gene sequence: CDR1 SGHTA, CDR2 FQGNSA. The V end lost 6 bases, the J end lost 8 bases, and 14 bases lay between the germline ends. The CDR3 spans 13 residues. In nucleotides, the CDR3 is TGTGCCAGCAGGGTCACGGGGGGGGACACCATATATTTT. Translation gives CASRVTGGDTIYF.

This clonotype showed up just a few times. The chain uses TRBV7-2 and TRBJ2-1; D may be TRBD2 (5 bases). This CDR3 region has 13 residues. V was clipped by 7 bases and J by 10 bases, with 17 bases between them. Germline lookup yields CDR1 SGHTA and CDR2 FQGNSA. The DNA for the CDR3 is TGTGCCAGCATCCTGAGGGCAGCTAAAGAGCAGTTCTTC. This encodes CASILRAAKEQFF.

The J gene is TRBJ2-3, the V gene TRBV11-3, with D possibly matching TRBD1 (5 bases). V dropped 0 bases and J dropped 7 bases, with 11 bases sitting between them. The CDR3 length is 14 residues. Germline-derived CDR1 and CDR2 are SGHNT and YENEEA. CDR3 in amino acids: CASSLDGAGYTQYF. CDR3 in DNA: TGTGCCAGCAGCTTAGATGGCGCAGGGTATACGCAGTATTTT.

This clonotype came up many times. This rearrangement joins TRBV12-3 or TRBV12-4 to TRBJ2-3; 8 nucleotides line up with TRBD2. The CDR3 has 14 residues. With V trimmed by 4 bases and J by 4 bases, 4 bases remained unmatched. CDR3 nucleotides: TGTGCCAGCAGTTCCAGCGGGGGATCAGATACGCAGTATTTT. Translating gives CASSSSGGSDTQYF.

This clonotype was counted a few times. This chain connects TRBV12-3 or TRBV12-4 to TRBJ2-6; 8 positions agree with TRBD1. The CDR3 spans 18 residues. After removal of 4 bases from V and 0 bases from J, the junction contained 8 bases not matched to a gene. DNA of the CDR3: TGTGCCAGCAGTTCGGGGCAGGGGGCTACCTCTGGGGCCAACGTCCTGACTTTC. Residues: CASSSGQGATSGANVLTF.

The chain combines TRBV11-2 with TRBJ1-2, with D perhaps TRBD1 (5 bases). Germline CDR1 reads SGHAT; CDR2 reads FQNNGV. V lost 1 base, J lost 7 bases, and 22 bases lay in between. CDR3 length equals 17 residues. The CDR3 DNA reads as TGTGCCAGCAGCTTAGTGGCAGGGTTACGGTCGGATCCTGGCTACACCTTC. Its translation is CASSLVAGLRSDPGYTF. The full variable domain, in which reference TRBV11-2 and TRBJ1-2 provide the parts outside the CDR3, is EAGVAQSPRYKIIEKRQSVAFWCNPISGHATLYWYQQILGQGPKLLIQFQNNGVVDDSQLPKDRFSAERLKGVDSTLKIQPAKLEDSAVYLCASSLVAGLRSDPGYTFGSGTRLTVV.

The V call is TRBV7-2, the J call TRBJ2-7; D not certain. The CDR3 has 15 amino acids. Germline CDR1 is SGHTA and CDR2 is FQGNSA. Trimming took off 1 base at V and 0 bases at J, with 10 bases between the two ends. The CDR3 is CASSLVASFSYEQYF. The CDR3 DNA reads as TGTGCCAGCAGCTTAGTCGCCAGCTTCTCCTACGAGCAGTACTTC.

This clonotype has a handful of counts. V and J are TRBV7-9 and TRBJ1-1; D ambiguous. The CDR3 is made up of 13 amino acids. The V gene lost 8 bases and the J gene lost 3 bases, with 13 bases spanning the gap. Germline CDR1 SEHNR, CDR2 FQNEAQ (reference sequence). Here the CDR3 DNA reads TGTGCCAGCGCTTGGGGTGCGGACACTGAAGCTTTCTTT. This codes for CASAWGADTEAFF.

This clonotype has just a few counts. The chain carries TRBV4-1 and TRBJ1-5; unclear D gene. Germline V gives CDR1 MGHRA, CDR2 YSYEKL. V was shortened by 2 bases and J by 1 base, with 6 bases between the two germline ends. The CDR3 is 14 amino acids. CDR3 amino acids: CASSQRVSNQPQHF. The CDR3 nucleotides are TGCGCCAGCAGCCAAAGGGTGAGCAATCAGCCCCAGCATTTT.

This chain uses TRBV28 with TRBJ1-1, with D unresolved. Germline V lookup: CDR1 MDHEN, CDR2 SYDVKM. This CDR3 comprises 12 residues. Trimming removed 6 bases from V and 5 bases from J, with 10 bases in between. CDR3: CASSVLRTEAFF. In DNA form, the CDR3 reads TGTGCCAGCAGCGTCCTTAGGACTGAAGCTTTCTTT.

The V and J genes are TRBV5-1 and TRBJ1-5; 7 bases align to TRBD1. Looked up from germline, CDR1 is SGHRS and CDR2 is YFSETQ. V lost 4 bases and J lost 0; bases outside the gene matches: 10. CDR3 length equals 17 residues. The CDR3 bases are TGCGCCAGCAGCCTGGGGGGCGACAGGGATAGCAATCAGCCCCAGCATTTT. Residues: CASSLGGDRDSNQPQHF.

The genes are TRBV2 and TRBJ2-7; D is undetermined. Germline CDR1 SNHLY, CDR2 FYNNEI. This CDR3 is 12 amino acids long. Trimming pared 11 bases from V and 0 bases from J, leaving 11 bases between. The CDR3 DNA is TGTGCCTGCTCTACCTCCTCCTACGAGCAGTACTTC. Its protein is CACSTSSYEQYF.

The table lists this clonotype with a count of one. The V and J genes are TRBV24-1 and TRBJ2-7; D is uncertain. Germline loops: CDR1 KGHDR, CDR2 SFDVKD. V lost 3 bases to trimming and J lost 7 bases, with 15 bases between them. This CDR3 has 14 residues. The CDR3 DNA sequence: TGTGCCACCAGTGATGTTCCAGGCCGAGAGGAGCAGTACTTC. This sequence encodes CATSDVPGREEQYF.

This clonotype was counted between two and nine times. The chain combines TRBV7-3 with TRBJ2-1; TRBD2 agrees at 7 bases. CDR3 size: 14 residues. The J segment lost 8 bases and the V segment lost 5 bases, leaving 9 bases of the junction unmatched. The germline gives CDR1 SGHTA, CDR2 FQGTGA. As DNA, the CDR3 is TGTGCCAGCAGCCCCACGACTAGCTCCTATGAGCAGTTCTTC. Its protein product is CASSPTTSSYEQFF.

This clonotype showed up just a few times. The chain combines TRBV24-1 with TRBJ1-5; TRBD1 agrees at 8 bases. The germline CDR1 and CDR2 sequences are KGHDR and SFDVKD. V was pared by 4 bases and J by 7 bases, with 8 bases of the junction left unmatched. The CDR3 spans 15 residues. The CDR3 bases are TGTGCCACCAGTGACCCTGGACAGGGAGGGCAGCCCCAGCATTTT. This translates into CATSDPGQGGQPQHF.

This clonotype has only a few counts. The DNA of the CDR3 is TGCAGTGCATGGGGGCGAGACACTGAAGCTTTCTTT. The encoded protein is CSAWGRDTEAFF. The rearrangement joins TRBV20-1 to TRBJ1-1; D is possibly TRBD1 (6 bases). The length of the CDR3 is 12 residues. Germline V lookup: CDR1 DFQATT, CDR2 SNEGSKA (reference sequence). The V end lost 6 bases, the J end lost 3 bases, and 11 bases lay between the germline ends.

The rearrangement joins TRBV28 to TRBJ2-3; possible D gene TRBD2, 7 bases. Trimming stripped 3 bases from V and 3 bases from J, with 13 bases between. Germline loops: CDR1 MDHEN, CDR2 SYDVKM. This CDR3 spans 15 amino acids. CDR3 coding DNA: TGTGCCAGCAGTTTGTTGGGGAGGGGGACAGATACGCAGTATTTT. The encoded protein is CASSLLGRGTDTQYF.

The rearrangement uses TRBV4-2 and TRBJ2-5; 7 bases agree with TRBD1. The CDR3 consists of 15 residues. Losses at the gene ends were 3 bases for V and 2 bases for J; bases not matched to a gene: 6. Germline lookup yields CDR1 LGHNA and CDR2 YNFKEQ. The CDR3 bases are TGTGCCAGCAGCCAGCAGCTGGGACAGCAAGAGACCCAGTACTTC. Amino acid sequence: CASSQQLGQQETQYF.

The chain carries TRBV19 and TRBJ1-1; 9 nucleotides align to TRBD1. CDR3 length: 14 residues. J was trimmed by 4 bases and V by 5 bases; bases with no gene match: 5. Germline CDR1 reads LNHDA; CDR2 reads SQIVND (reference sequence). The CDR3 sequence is CASSPGTGITEAFF. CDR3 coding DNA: TGTGCCAGTAGTCCGGGGACAGGGATCACTGAAGCTTTCTTT.

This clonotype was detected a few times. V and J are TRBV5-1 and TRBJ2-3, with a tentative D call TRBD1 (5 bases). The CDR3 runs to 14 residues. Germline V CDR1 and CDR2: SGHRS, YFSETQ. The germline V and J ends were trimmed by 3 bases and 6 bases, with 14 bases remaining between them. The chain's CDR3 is CASSSPLGLDTQYF. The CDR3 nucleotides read TGCGCCAGCAGCTCCCCCCTGGGGCTGGATACGCAGTATTTT.